The sample holds a few counts of the clone carrying this T cell receptor beta chain. Antigen: not known. This record comes from a study of identical twins. V was shortened by 6 bases and J by 7 bases, with 12 bases between the two germline ends. The CDR3 totals 12 residues. The V gene's germline CDR1 is DFQATT and CDR2 SNEGSKA (reference sequence). TCRdb used MiXCR to reprocess the 5' RACE reads, holding one entry per CDR3 protein. The sample includes under 250,000 distinct CDR3 sequences, around a tenth of them seen just once. Study-wide points: Conclusions rested on cross-sectional statistics rather than following the same donors. Invariant MAIT and iNKT cells could partly confound zero-insertion analyses.

The sample comprised memory (CD45RO+) T cells sorted from blood. The V gene is TRBV20-1, the J gene TRBJ1-4; tentative D call: TRBD1 (6 bases). The sequence came from a woman younger than 35 in good health. CDR3 sequence (DNA): TGCAGTGCCAGAACAGGGAGTGAAAAACTGTTTTTT. It codes for CSARTGSEKLFF.